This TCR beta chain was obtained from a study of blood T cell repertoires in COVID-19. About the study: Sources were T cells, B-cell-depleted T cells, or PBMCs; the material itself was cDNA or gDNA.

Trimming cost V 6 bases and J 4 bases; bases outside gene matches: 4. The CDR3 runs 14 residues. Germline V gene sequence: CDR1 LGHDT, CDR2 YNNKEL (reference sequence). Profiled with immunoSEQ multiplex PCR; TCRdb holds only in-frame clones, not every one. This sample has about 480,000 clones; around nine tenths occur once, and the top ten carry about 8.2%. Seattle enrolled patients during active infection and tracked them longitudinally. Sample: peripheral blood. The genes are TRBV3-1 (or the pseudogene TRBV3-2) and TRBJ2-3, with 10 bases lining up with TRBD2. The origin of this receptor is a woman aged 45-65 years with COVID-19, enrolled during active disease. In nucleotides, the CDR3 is TGTGCCAGCAGGTTGACTAGCGGGCCAGATACGCAGTATTTT. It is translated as CASRLTSGPDTQYF.